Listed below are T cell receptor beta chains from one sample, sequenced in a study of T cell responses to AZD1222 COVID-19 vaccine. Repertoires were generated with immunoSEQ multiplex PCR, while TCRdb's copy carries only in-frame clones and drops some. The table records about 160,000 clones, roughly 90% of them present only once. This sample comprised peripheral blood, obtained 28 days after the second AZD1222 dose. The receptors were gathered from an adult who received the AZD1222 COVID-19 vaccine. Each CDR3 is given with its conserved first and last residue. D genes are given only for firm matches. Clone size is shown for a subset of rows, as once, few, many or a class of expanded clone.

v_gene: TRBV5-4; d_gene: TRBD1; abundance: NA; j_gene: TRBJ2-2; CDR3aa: CASSLGGTANTGELFF; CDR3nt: TGTGCCAGCAGCTTGGGGGGGACAGCGAACACCGGGGAGCTGTTTTTT
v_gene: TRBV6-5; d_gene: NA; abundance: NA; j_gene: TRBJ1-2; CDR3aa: CASSPGWGYTF; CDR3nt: TGTGCCAGCAGCCCAGGTTGGGGCTACACCTTC
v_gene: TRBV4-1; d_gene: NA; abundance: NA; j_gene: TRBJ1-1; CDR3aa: CASSPLGTGREAFF; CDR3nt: TGCGCCAGCAGCCCCCTAGGAACCGGGCGTGAAGCTTTCTTT
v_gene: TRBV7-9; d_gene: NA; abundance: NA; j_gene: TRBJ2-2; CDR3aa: CASSLVRGTDNTGELFF; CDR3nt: TGTGCCAGCAGCTTAGTTCGGGGGACGGATAACACCGGGGAGCTGTTTTTT
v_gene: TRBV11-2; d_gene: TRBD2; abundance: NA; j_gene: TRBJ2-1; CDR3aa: CASSLSLAGVRVSYNEQFF; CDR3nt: TGTGCCAGCAGCTTATCCCTAGCGGGAGTAAGGGTCTCCTACAATGAGCAGTTCTTC
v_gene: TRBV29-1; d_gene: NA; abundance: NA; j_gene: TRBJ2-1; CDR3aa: CSVETLLANAYNEQFF; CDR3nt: TGCAGCGTTGAAACCCTATTGGCGAATGCCTACAATGAGCAGTTCTTC
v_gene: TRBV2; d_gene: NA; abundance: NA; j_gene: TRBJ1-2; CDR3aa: CASTEGRVPGYTF; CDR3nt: TGTGCCAGCACTGAGGGCAGAGTACCGGGCTACACCTTC
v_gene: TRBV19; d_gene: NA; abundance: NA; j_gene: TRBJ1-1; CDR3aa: CASSIVGGEVAFF; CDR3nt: TGTGCCAGTAGTATCGTAGGGGGTGAAGTAGCTTTCTTT
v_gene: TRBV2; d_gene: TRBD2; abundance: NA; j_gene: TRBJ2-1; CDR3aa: CASSYSGSTYNEQFF; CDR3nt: TGTGCCAGCAGTTATAGCGGGAGTACCTACAATGAGCAGTTCTTC
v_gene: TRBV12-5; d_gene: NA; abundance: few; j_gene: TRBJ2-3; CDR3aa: CASATGQGRDTQYF; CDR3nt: TGTGCTAGTGCGACCGGGCAGGGGAGAGATACGCAGTATTTT
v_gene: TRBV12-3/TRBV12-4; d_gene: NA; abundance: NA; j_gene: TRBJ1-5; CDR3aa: CASSATGIQPQHF; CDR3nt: TGTGCCAGCAGTGCAACAGGGATTCAGCCCCAGCATTTT
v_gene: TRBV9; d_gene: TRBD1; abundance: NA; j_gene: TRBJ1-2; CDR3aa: CASSVAGGTGTGYTF; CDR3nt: TGTGCCAGCAGCGTAGCCGGGGGGACAGGGACCGGCTACACCTTC
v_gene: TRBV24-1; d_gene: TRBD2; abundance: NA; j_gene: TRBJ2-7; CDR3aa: CATSDASSGREGEQYF; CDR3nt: TGTGCCACCAGTGACGCGTCTAGCGGGAGAGAGGGCGAGCAGTACTTC
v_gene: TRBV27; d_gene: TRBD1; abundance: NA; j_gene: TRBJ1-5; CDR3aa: CASSPQTGDQPQHF; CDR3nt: TGTGCCAGCAGTCCCCAAACAGGGGATCAGCCCCAGCATTTT
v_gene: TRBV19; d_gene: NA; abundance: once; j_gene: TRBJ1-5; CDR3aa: CASSPMDSSYSNQPQHF; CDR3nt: TGTGCCAGTAGTCCTATGGACAGTTCTTATAGCAATCAGCCCCAGCATTTT
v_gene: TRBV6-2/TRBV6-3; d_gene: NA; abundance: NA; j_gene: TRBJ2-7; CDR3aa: CASSYTPWERLTYEQYF; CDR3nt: TGTGCCAGCAGTTACACGCCCTGGGAGCGTCTGACCTACGAGCAGTACTTC
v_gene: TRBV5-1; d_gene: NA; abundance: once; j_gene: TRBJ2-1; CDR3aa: CASGVTGTVYNEQFF; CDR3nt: TGCGCCAGCGGAGTTACCGGGACTGTCTACAATGAGCAGTTCTTC
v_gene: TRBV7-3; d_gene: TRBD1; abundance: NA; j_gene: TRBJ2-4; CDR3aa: CASSSGQGAGKNIQYF; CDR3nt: TGTGCCAGCAGCTCGGGACAGGGGGCTGGCAAAAACATTCAGTACTTC
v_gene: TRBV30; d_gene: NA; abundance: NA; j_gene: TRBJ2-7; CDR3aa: CAWAGLRAYEQYF; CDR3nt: TGTGCCTGGGCCGGACTCAGGGCCTACGAGCAGTACTTC
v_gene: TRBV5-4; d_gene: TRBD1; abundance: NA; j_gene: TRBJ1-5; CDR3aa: CASSSGGNMNQPQHF; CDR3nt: TGTGCCAGCAGCTCAGGGGGCAATATGAATCAGCCCCAGCATTTT
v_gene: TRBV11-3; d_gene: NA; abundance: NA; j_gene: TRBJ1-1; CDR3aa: CASSRGGGLMNTEAFF; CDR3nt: TGTGCCAGCAGCCGAGGGGGAGGGCTAATGAACACTGAAGCTTTCTTT
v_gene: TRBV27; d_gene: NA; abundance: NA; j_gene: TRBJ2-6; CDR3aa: CASSLRARGEPENRGANVLTF; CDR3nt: NA
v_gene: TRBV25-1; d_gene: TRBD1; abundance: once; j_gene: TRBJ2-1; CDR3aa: CASSAGTGNEQFF; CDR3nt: TGTGCCAGCAGTGCCGGGACAGGGAATGAGCAGTTCTTC
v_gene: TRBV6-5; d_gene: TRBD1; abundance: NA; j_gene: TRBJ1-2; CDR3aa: CASSRDRGHGYTF; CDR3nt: TGTGCCAGCAGCCGGGACAGGGGTCATGGCTACACCTTC
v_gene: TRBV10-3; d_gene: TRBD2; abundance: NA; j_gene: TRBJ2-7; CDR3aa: CAISESNPGRAYEQYF; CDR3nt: TGTGCCATCAGTGAGTCGAACCCGGGGAGGGCCTACGAGCAGTACTTC
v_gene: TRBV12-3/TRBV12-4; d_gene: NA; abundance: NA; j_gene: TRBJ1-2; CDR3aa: CASSLRANYGYTF; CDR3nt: TGTGCCAGCAGCCTCAGGGCTAACTATGGCTACACCTTC
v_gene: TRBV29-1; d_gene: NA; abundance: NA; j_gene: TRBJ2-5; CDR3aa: CSVEIPGRETQYF; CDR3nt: TGCAGCGTTGAAATTCCAGGGAGAGAGACCCAGTACTTC
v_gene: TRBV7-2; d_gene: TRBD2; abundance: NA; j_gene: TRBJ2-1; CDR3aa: CASSSTSGVNNEQFF; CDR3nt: TGTGCCAGCAGCTCTACTAGCGGGGTGAACAATGAGCAGTTCTTC
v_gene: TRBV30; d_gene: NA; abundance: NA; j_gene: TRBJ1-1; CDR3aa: CAWTARQVEAFF; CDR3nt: TGTGCCTGGACGGCCCGACAGGTTGAAGCTTTCTTT
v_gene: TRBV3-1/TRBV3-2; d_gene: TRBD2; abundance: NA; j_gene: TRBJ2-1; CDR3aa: CASSLLAGGNNEQFF; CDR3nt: TGTGCCAGCAGCCTCCTAGCGGGAGGGAACAATGAGCAGTTCTTC
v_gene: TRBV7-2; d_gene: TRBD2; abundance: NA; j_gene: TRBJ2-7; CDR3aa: CASSPASGSSYEQYF; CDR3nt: TGTGCCAGCAGCCCTGCTAGCGGGAGCTCCTACGAGCAGTACTTC
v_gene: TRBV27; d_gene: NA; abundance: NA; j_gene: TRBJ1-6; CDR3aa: CASSRVLSNSPLHF; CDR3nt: TGTGCCAGCAGCCGTGTATTATCTAATTCACCCCTCCACTTT
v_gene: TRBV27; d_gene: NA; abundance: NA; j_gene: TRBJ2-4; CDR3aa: CASSFDFDLAKNIQYF; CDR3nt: TGTGCCAGCAGTTTCGACTTCGATCTAGCCAAAAACATTCAGTACTTC
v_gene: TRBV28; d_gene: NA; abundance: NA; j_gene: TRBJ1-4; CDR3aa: CASSFSGATNEKLFF; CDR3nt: TGTGCCAGCAGTTTCTCTGGCGCAACTAATGAAAAACTGTTTTTT
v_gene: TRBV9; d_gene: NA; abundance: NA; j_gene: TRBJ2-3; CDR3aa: CATSEGYTDTQYF; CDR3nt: TGTGCCACCTCTGAGGGATACACAGATACGCAGTATTTT
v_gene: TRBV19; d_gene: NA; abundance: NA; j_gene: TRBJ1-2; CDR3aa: CASSILANGYTF; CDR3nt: TGTGCCAGTAGTATCCTGGCGAATGGCTACACCTTC
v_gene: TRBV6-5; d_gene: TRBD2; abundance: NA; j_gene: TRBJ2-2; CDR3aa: CASTGSGRRGELFF; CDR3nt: TGTGCCAGCACGGGTAGCGGGAGGAGGGGGGAGCTGTTTTTT
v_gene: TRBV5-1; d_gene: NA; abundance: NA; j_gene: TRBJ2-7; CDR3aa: CASRFSGFSYEQYF; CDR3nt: TGCGCCAGCAGGTTCTCGGGGTTTTCCTACGAGCAGTACTTC
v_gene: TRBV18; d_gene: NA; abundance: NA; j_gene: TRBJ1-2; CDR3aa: CASSPTQANYGYTF; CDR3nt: TGTGCCAGCTCACCAACGCAGGCGAACTATGGCTACACCTTC
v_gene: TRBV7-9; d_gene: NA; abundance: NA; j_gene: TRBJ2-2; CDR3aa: CASSLGKDTGELFF; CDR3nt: TGTGCCAGCAGCCTTGGGAAGGACACCGGGGAGCTGTTTTTT
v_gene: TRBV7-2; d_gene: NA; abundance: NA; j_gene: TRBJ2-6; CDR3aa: CASSPRSGANVLTF; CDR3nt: TGTGCCAGCAGCCCGCGGTCTGGGGCCAACGTCCTGACTTTC